This TCR beta chain was obtained from a study of T cell responses to AZD1222 COVID-19 vaccine. Profiling relied on immunoSEQ multiplex PCR, and the TCRdb table lists in-frame clones only, not all of them. The sample includes some 100,000 clones, 90% of them seen just once. V lost 7 bases to trimming and J lost 1 base, with 10 bases between them. Germline CDR1 is SNHLY and CDR2 is FYNNEI. This CDR3 spans 13 amino acids. The sequence was obtained from an adult in good health. V is TRBV2 and J is TRBJ2-5, with D unresolved. The source material was peripheral blood, sampled on day 0 of AZD1222 vaccination. The CDR3 sequence: CASIRSIQETQYF. The CDR3 nucleotides are TGTGCCAGCATCAGGAGTATCCAAGAGACCCAGTACTTC.